This T cell receptor (beta chain) was recovered during a study of blood T cell repertoires in COVID-19. Overall study context: Samples of COVID-19 (acute and convalescent) were obtained from the United States, Italy and Spain. The analysed material was cDNA or gDNA that came from T cells, B-cell-depleted T cells, or PBMCs.

The germline V gene has CDR1 SGHTA and CDR2 FQGNSA. V trimming: 2 bases; J trimming: 16 bases; junction bases outside the gene matches: 11. CDR3 length: 13 residues. Authors' data handling: Scientists estimated how many nucleated cells there were by amplifying reference gene primers. Using immunoSEQ multiplex PCR, the repertoire was profiled, and TCRdb retains in-frame clones only, with some absent. The V and J calls and clone size come from that table; D and trimming were worked out from the DNA. The table includes fewer than 250,000 clones, 70% to 90% detected once. The material sequenced was peripheral blood. The sequence was obtained from a man between 40 and 49 years old with acute or convalescent COVID-19. The rearrangement uses TRBV7-2 and TRBJ2-1; 7 nucleotides align to TRBD1. The CDR3: CASSLNRGQFAFF. In nucleotides, the CDR3 is TGTGCCAGCAGCTTAAACAGGGGACAGTTTGCTTTCTTC.